The present TCR beta chain was sequenced within a study of blood T cell repertoires in COVID-19. The V gene's germline CDR1 is ENHRY and CDR2 SYGVKD. This CDR3 comprises 14 residues. V lost 2 bases, J lost 7 bases, and 4 bases stayed unmatched. The method was immunoSEQ multiplex PCR; TCRdb's version includes in-frame clones alone and lacks a portion of them. The sample shows about 180,000 clones, around 80% of them seen only once. This TCR was sampled from a woman between 35 and 50 years old with COVID-19, enrolled during active disease. The rearrangement joins TRBV10-3 to TRBJ2-1; the match to TRBD1 covers 8 bases. Sample: peripheral blood. CDR3 DNA sequence: TGTGCCATCAGTGAGCAGGGGGCAGTAAATGAGCAGTTCTTC. As protein: CAISEQGAVNEQFF.